A single T cell receptor beta chain is shown here with its context. Its antigen is not identified. The data were taken from a study of OX40 agonist ivuxolimab in advanced cancers. Broader study findings: The authors did not determine the antigen specificity of the expanded peripheral T cells.

CDR3 length: 14 amino acids. The V and J ends lost 4 bases and 6 bases respectively, with 16 bases between them. Germline CDR1 SEHNR, CDR2 FQNEAQ (reference sequence). Repertoires were generated with immunoSEQ multiplex PCR, while TCRdb's copy carries only in-frame clones and drops some. Among roughly 83,000 clones listed, approximately 88% were seen once. This sequence joins TRBV7-9 and TRBJ2-7, with D unresolved. This sample comprised CD4+ or CD8+ T cells sorted from blood, obtained in a trial of the OX40 agonist ivuxolimab. The origin of this receptor is an adult with an advanced solid tumor such as melanoma, head and neck, liver or kidney cancer. CDR3: CASSSTVSMLEQYF. In DNA, the CDR3 is TGTGCCAGCAGCTCCACGGTGTCGATGCTCGAGCAGTACTTC.